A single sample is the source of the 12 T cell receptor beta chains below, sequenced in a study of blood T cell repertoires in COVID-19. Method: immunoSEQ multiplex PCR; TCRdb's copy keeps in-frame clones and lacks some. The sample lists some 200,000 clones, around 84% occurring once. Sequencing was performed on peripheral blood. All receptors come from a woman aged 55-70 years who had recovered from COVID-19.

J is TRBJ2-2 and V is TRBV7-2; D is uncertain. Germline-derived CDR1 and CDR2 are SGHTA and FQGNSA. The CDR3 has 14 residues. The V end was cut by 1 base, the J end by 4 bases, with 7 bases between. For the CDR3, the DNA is TGTGCCAGCAGCTTAGTTCAGTCCACCGGGGAGCTGTTTTTT. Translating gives CASSLVQSTGELFF.

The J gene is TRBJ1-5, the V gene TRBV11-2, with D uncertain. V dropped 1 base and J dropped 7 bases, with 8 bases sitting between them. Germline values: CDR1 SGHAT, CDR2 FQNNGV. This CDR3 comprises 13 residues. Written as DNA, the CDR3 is TGTGCCAGCAGCTTAGGGGCTGGGCAGCCCCAGCATTTT. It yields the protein CASSLGAGQPQHF.

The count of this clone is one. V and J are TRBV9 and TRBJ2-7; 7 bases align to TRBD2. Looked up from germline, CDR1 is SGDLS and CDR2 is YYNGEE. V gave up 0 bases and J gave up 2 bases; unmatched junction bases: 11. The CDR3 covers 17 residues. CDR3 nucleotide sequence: TGTGCCAGCAGCGTAGGTCCAGGTAGCGGGCCGACCTACGAGCAGTACTTC. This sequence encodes CASSVGPGSGPTYEQYF.

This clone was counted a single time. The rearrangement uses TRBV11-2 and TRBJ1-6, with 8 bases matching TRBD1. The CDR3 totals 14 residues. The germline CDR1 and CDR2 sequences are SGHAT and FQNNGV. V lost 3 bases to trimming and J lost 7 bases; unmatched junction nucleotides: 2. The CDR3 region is CASSFRTGNSPLHF. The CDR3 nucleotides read TGTGCCAGCAGCTTCAGGACAGGGAATTCACCCCTCCACTTT.

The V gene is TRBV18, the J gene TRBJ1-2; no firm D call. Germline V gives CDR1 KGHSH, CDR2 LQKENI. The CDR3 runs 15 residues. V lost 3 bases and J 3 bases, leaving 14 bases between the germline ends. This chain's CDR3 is CASSPTVARDYGYTF. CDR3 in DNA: TGTGCCAGCTCACCGACGGTGGCTCGGGACTATGGCTACACCTTC.

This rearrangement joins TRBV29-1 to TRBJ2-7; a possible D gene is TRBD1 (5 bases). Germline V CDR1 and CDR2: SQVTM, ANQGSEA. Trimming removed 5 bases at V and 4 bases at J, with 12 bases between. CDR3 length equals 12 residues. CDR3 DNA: TGCAGCGTTTCCTCGACAGTGTACGAGCAGTACTTC. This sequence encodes CSVSSTVYEQYF.

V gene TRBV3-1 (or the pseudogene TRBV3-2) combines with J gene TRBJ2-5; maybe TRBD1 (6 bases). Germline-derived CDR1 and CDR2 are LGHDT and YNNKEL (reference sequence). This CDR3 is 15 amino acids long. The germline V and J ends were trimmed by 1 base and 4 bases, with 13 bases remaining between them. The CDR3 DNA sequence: TGTGCCAGCAGCCAAGCGGCTGGGGGCGTAGAGACCCAGTACTTC. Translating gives CASSQAAGGVETQYF.

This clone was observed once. The CDR3 bases are TGTGCCTGGAGTGGGGGCTCGGAGACCCAGTACTTC. Its translation is CAWSGGSETQYF. The chain employs TRBV30 and TRBJ2-5; D is perhaps TRBD1 (5 bases). In germline, CDR1 is GTSNPN, CDR2 SVGIG (reference sequence). V lost 1 base to trimming and J lost 5 bases, with 8 bases between them. This CDR3 comprises 12 residues.

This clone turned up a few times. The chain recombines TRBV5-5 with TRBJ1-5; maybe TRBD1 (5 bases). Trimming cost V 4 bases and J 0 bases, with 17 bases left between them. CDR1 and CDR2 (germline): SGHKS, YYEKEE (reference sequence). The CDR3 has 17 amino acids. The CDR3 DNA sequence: TGTGCCAGCAGCCCGAGCCCCGGGGGGTTTAGCAATCAGCCCCAGCATTTT. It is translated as CASSPSPGGFSNQPQHF.

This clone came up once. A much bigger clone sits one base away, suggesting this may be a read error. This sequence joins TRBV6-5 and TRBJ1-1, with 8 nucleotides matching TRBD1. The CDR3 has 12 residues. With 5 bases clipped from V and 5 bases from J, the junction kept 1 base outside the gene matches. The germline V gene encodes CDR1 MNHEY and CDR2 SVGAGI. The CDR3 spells CASSRTGTEAFF. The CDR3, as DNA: TGTGCCAGCAGTAGGACAGGGACTGAAGCTTTCTTT.

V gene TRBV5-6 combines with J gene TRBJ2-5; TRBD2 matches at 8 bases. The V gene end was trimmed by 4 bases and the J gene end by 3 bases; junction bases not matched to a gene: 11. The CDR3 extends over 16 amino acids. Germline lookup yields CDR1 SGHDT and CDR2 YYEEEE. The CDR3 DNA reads TGTGCCAGCAGCGAGGTCGGGGGGGCCCAAAAAGAGACCCAGTACTTC. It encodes CASSEVGGAQKETQYF.

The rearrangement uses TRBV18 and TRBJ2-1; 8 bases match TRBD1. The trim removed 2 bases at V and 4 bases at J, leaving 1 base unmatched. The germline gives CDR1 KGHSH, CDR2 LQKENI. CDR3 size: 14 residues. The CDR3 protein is CASSPRTGYNEQFF. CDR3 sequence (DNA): TGTGCCAGCTCACCAAGGACAGGGTACAATGAGCAGTTCTTC. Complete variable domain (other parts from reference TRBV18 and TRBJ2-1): NAGVMQNPRHLVRRRGQEARLRCSPMKGHSHVYWYRQLPEEGLKFMVYLQKENIIDESGMPKERFSAEFPKEGPSILRIQQVVRGDSAAYFCASSPRTGYNEQFFGPGTRLTVL.